The entry that follows covers one TCR beta chain sequence. The data derive from a study of blood T cell repertoires in COVID-19. Study-wide background: Both acute and convalescent COVID-19 samples were obtained from the United States, Italy and Spain. Nucleic acid was either cDNA or gDNA, and it came from T cells, B-cell-depleted T cells, or PBMCs.

Under the authors' procedure: Estimated nucleated cell counts came from reference gene primer amplification. The assay was immunoSEQ multiplex PCR, and TCRdb's table has in-frame clones only and misses some. V and J calls and clone size are given by that table; D and trimming were obtained from the DNA. Of 250,000 to 300,000 clones in the sample, 89% were seen once. The CDR3 spans 14 residues. The chain is built from TRBV7-5 and TRBJ2-3; no check of the table's D call, TRBD2, against the DNA was made. TRBV7-5 is a documented pseudogene. This clonotype was sampled from a woman aged 55-69 years with acute or convalescent COVID-19. Sample: peripheral blood. CDR3 in DNA: TGTGTCAGAAGCCCTCGGAGAGGCACAGATACGCAGTATTTT. Translated: CVRSPRRGTDTQYF.